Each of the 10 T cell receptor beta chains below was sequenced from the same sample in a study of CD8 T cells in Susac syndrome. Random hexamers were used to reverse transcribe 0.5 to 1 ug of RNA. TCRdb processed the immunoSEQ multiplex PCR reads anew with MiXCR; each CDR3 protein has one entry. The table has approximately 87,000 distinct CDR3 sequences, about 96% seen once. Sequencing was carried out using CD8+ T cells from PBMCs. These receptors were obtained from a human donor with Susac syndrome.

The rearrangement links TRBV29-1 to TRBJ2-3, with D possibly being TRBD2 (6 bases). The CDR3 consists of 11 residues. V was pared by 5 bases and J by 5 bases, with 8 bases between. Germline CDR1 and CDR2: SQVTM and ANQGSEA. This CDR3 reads CSVSGEDTQYF. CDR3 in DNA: TGCAGCGTTTCGGGAGAAGATACGCAGTATTTT.

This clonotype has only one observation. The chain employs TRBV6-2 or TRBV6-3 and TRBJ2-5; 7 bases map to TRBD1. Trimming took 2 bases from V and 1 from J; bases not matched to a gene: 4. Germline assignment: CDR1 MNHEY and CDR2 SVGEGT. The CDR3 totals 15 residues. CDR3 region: CASSYGQATQETQYF. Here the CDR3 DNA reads TGTGCCAGCAGTTACGGACAGGCCACCCAAGAGACCCAGTACTTC.

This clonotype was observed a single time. The CDR3 loop is CSTESQDTSGSWDTQYF. The CDR3 DNA is TGCAGTACCGAATCGCAGGATACTAGCGGGAGTTGGGATACGCAGTATTTT. V gene TRBV20-1 combines with J gene TRBJ2-3, with 11 nucleotides matching TRBD2. CDR1 is DFQATT, CDR2 SNEGSKA, per germline (reference sequence). With V trimmed by 8 bases and J by 6 bases, 19 bases remained unmatched. The length of the CDR3 is 17 residues.

The CDR3 protein is CSASRGRSPFSPLHF. In nucleotides, the CDR3 is TGCAGTGCTAGTCGCGGACGGAGTCCCTTTTCACCCCTCCACTTT. The rearrangement joins TRBV20-1 to TRBJ1-6; no reliable D call. With 3 bases removed from V and 9 bases from J, the gap between germline ends came to 18 bases. Per the germline V gene, CDR1 is DFQATT and CDR2 is SNEGSKA (reference sequence). CDR3 length: 15 residues.

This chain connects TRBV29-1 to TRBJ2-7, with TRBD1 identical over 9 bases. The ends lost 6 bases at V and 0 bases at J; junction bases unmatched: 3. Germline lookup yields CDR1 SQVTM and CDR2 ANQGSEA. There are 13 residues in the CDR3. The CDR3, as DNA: TGCAGCGTGAGACAGGGGGACTCCTACGAGCAGTACTTC. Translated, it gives CSVRQGDSYEQYF.

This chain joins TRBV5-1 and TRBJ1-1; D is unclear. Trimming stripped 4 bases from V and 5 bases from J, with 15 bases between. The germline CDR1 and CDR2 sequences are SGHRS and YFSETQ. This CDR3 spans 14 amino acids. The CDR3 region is CASSPSLSPTEAFF. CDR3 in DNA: TGCGCCAGCAGCCCCAGCCTCAGCCCAACTGAAGCTTTCTTT.

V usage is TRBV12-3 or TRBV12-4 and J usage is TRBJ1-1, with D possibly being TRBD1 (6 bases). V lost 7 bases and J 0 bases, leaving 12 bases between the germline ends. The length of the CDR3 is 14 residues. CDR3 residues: CASTTGTVNTEAFF. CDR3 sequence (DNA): TGTGCCAGCACCACAGGGACGGTGAACACTGAAGCTTTCTTT.

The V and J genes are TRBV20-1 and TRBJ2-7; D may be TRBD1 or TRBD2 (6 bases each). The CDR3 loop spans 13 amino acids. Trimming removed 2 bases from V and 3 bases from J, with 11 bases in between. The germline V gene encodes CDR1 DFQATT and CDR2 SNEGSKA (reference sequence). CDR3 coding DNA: TGCAGTGCTAGAACAGGGAGGAGCTACGAGCAGTACTTC. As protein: CSARTGRSYEQYF.

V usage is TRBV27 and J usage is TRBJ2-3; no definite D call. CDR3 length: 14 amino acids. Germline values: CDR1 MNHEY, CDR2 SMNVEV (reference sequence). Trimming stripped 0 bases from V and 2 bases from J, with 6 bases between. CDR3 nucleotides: TGTGCCAGCAGTTTATCGACCCTCACAGATACGCAGTATTTT. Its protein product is CASSLSTLTDTQYF.

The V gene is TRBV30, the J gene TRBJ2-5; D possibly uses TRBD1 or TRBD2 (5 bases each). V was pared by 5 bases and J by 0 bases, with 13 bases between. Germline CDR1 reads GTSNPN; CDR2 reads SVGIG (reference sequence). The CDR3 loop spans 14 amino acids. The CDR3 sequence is CAWLGEPYQETQYF. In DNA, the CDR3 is TGTGCCTGGTTGGGGGAGCCGTACCAAGAGACCCAGTACTTC.